The source of this TCR beta chain is a study of T cells in tuberculosis (dated by TCRdb to 2016 to 2018). Study-wide context: In the study, CD1B tetramers and high-throughput TCR immunosequencing were combined to characterize T cells specific for the mycobacterial lipid antigen glucose monomycolate (GMM).

PBMC were thawed, rested overnight, stained with GMM-loaded CD1B tetramer, a Live/Dead dye and anti-CD3, and then sorted on a FACS Aria II. The CD1B tetramers were loaded with C32 glucose monomycolate that had been purified from Rhodococcus equi. Before cryopreservation, the PBMC used for tetramer sorting had been depleted of CD14-expressing monocytes as part of a separate study. About 100,000 tetramer-negative cells were sorted from each donor and analyzed alongside the tetramer-positive cells. Antigen-specific T cells were sorted from a handful of healthy South African adults using GMM-loaded CD1B tetramers. As encoded in the germline V gene, CDR1 is SGHTA while CDR2 is FQGTGA. Relative to germline, V is missing 5 bases and J is missing 4 bases, with 7 bases of the junction outside any gene match. The CDR3 runs 15 amino acids, cysteine and phenylalanine included. Only the CDR3 DNA stays, 45 bases, in frame from base 1.

Because TCR-alpha and TCR-beta chains were sequenced unpaired, no chain pairing information was available. The immunoSEQ multiplex PCR assay was used to generate TCR libraries, with TCR-beta and/or TCR-alpha/delta assays applied to each sample. Amplified TCR libraries were sequenced on the Illumina high-throughput platform. On the study's bioinformatics: Clustering and dimensionality reduction relied on pairwise TCRdist distances among GMM-specific receptors from T cells that were either sorted ex vivo or expanded in vitro. Sequence motifs, defined by gene usage and CDR3 content, were tested for enrichment in tetramer-positive compared with tetramer-negative populations. Drawn from immuneACCESS, this table holds only the in-frame rearrangements with V and J called that TCRdb kept. Clones are partly lost; checked studies trace under half to an unresolved V gene and leave the rest unexplained. For V, J and clone size, that table is used; D and trimming come from the DNA. The sample yields 50,000 to 65,000 clones; roughly 90% were counted once. The ten largest make up 21% of the sample.

Remarks on this clone: No per-base quality is available; no much larger clone lies one base away.

General study outcomes and caveats: The stringent sort gate may have missed T cells binding the CD1B-GMM tetramer with low affinity.

Recombination linked TRBV7-3 to TRBJ2-3, with 9 bases in between that match TRBD2. The specimen was CD1b-GMM tetramer-negative cells sorted from PBMCs. What the cell subset or site label conveys for this sample: T cells not binding CD1B-GMM tetramer, sorted from same donor. This receptor was identified in an adult woman with latent tuberculosis. Here the CDR3 is given as CASSPSGIASDTQYF. The nucleotides read TGTGCCAGCAGCCCTAGCGGGATCGCTTCAGATACGCAGTATTTT. The CDR3, completed at both ends by the reference TRBV7-3 and TRBJ2-3 genes, gives the full variable domain GAGVSQTPSNKVTEKGKYVELRCDPISGHTALYWYRQSLGQGPEFLIYFQGTGAADDSGLPNDRFFAVRPEGSVSTLKIQRTERGDSAVYLCASSPSGIASDTQYFGPGTRLTVL.